One sample yielded the 3 T cell receptor beta chains listed below, sequenced in a study of blood T cells in healthy people across ages. Using a J-beta primer mix together with a sample-barcoded 5' primer, a second PCR was run for about 7 to 12 cycles. Using its own MiXCR run on the 5' RACE reads, TCRdb lists one record per CDR3 protein. There are about 670,000 distinct CDR3 sequences in the sample; 40% to 45% occur only once, and about 30% lies in the top ten. The sample was blood. Receptors originate from a man older than 75 in good health.

This sequence joins TRBV7-2 and TRBJ2-1; 9 nucleotides align to TRBD2. Germline V lookup: CDR1 SGHTA, CDR2 FQGNSA. The trim removed 1 base at V and 9 bases at J, leaving 4 bases unmatched. The CDR3 runs to 14 residues. The CDR3 region has the DNA TGTGCCAGCAGCTTAGAAGCGGGGGGCTTTGAGCAGTTCTTC. Translation: CASSLEAGGFEQFF.

The chain is built from TRBV6-6 and TRBJ1-1; D is ambiguous. CDR1 and CDR2 from the germline V gene are MNHNY and SVGAGI (reference sequence). The length of the CDR3 is 13 residues. Trimming took off 6 bases at V and 10 bases at J, with 18 bases between the two ends. The CDR3 loop is CASRVSPTVGAFF. CDR3 DNA sequence: TGTGCCAGCAGGGTGAGTCCCACTGTCGGAGCTTTCTTT.

CDR3 DNA sequence: TGCAGTGCTAGAGCTCCGACACTCCGCCACACAGATACGCAGTATTTT. Amino acid sequence: CSARAPTLRHTDTQYF. The J gene is TRBJ2-3, the V gene TRBV20-1, with D uncertain. The CDR3 spans 16 residues. Germline V gene data show CDR1 as DFQATT and CDR2 as SNEGSKA (reference sequence). Between the trimmed V and J ends, which lost 1 base and 2 bases, there was a span of 16 bases.